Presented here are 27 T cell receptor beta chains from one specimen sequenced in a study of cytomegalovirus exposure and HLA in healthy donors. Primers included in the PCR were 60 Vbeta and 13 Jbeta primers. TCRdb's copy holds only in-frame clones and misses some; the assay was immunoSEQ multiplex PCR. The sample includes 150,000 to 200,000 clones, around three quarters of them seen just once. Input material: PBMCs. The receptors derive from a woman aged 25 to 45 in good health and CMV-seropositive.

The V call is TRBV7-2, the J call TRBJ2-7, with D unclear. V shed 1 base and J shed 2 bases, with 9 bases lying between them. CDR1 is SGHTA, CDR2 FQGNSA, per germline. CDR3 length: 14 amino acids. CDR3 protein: CASSLVANPYEQYF. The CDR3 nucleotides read TGTGCCAGCAGCTTAGTCGCGAATCCCTACGAGCAGTACTTC.

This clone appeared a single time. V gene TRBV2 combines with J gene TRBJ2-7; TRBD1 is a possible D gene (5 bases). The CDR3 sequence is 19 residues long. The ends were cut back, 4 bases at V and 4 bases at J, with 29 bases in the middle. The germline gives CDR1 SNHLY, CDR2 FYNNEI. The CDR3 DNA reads TGTGCCAGCAGTGTCCCACAAGGCAGGGTGGTTCCATGGGGTTACGAGCAGTACTTC. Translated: CASSVPQGRVVPWGYEQYF.

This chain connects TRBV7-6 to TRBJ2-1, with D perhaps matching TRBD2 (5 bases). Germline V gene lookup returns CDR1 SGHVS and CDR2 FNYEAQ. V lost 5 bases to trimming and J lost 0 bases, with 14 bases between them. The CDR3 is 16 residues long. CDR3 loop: CASSLHQGSSYNEQFF. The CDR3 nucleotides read TGTGCCAGCAGCCTACATCAAGGGAGCTCCTACAATGAGCAGTTCTTC. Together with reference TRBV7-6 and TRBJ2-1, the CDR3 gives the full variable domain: GAGVSQSPRYKVTKRGQDVALRCDPISGHVSLYWYRQALGQGPEFLTYFNYEAQQDKSGLPNDRFSAERPEGSISTLTIQRTEQRDSAMYRCASSLHQGSSYNEQFFGPGTRLTVL.

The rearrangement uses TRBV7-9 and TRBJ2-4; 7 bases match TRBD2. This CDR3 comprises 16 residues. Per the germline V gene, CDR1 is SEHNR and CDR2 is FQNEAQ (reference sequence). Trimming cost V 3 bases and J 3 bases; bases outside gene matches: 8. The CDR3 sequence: CASSLGGEADKNIQYF. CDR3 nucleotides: TGTGCCAGCAGCTTGGGAGGGGAGGCCGACAAAAACATTCAGTACTTC. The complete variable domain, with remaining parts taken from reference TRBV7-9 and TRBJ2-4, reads DTGVSQNPRHKITKRGQNVTFRCDPISEHNRLYWYRQTLGQGPEFLTYFQNEAQLEKSRLLSDRFSAERPKGSFSTLEIQRTEQGDSAMYLCASSLGGEADKNIQYFGAGTRLSVL.

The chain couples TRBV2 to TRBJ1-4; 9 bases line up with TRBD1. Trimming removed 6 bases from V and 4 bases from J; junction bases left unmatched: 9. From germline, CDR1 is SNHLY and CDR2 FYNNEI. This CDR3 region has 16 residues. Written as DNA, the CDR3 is TGTGCCAGCAGAGCAGGACAGGGGTGGAGTAATGAAAAACTGTTTTTT. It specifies CASRAGQGWSNEKLFF.

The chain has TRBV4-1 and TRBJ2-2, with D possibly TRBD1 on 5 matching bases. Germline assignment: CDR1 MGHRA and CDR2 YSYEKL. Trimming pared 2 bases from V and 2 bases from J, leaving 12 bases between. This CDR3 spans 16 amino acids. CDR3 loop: CASSQFQGSNTGELFF. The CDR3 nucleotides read TGCGCCAGCAGCCAATTTCAGGGATCAAACACCGGGGAGCTGTTTTTT.

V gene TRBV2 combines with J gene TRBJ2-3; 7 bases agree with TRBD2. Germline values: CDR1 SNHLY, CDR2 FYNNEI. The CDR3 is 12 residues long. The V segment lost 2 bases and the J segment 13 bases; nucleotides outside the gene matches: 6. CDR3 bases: TGTGCCAGCAGTGAACCGGGGGGAAGGGAGTATTTT. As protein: CASSEPGGREYF.

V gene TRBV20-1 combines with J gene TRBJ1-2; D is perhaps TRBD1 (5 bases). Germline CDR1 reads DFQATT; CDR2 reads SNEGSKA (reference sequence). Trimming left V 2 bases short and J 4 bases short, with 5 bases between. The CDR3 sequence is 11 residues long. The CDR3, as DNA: TGCAGTGCTAGACAGGGCTATGGCTACACCTTC. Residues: CSARQGYGYTF.

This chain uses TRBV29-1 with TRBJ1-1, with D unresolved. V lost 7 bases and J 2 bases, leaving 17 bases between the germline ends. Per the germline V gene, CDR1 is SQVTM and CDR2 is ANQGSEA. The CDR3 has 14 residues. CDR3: CSGRLSGRNTEAFF. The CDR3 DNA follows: TGCAGCGGTCGCTTATCAGGAAGAAACACTGAAGCTTTCTTT.

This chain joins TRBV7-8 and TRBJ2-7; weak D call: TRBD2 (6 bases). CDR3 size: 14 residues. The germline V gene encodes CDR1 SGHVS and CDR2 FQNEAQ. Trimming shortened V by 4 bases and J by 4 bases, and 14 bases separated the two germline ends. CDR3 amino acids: CASSSSGGSYEQYF. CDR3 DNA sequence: TGTGCCAGCAGCTCCAGCGGAGGGAGTTACGAGCAGTACTTC.

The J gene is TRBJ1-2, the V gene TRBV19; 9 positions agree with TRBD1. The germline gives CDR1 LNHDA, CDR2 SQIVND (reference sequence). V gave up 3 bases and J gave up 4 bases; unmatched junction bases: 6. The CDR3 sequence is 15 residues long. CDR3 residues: CASSIPGQGGYGYTF. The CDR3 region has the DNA TGTGCCAGTAGTATTCCGGGACAGGGAGGCTATGGCTACACCTTC.

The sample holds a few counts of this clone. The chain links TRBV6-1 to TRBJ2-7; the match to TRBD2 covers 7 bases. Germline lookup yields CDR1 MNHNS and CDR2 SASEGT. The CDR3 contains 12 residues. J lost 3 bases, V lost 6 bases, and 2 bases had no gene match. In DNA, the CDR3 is TGTGCCAGCAGCCCGGGGGGCTACGAGCAGTACTTC. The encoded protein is CASSPGGYEQYF.

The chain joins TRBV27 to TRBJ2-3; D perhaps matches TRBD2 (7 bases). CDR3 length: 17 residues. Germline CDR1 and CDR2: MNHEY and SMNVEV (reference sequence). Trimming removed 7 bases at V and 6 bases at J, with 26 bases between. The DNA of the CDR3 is TGTGCCAGCAACCCTGGGGCGGGGGCCGCACCCCTTGATACGCAGTATTTT. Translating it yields CASNPGAGAAPLDTQYF.

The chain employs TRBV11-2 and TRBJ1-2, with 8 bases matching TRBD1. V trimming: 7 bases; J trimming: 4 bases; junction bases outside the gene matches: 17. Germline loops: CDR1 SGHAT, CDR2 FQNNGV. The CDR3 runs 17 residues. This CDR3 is CASTRWLRDRRIYGYTF. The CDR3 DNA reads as TGTGCCAGCACCCGGTGGTTACGGGACAGGAGAATCTATGGCTACACCTTC.

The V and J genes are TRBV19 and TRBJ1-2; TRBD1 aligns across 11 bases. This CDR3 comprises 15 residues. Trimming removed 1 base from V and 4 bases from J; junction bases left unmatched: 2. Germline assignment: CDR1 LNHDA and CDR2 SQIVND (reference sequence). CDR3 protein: CASSIAGTGGYGYTF. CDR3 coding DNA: TGTGCCAGTAGTATAGCCGGGACAGGGGGCTATGGCTACACCTTC. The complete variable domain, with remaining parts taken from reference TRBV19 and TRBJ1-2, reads DGGITQSPKYLFRKEGQNVTLSCEQNLNHDAMYWYRQDPGQGLRLIYYSQIVNDFQKGDIAEGYSVSREKKESFPLTVTSAQKNPTAFYLCASSIAGTGGYGYTFGSGTRLTVV.

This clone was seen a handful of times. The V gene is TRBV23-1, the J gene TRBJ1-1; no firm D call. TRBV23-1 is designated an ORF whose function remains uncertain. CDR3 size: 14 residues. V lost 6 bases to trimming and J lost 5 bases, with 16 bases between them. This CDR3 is CASRTDSVGTEAFF. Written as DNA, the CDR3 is TGCGCCAGCAGGACGGACTCCGTGGGGACTGAAGCTTTCTTT.

The CDR3 sequence: CASSIRGASNYGYTF. In nucleotides, the CDR3 is TGTGCCAGTAGTATACGGGGGGCCTCCAACTATGGCTACACCTTC. The gene calls are TRBV19 and TRBJ1-2, with D tentatively TRBD1 (6 bases). The CDR3 runs 15 residues. Looked up from germline, CDR1 is LNHDA and CDR2 is SQIVND (reference sequence). With 2 bases removed from V and 2 bases from J, the gap between germline ends came to 12 bases.

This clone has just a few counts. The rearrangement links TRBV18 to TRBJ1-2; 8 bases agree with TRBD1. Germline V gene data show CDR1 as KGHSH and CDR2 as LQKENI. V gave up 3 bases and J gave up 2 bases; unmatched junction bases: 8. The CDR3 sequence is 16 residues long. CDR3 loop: CASSPSRDRPNYGYTF. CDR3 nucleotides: TGTGCCAGCTCACCCTCCCGGGACAGGCCCAACTATGGCTACACCTTC.

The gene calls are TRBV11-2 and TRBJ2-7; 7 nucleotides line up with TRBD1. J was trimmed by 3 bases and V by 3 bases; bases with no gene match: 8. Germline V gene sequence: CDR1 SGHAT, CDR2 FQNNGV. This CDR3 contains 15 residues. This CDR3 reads CASSFRGAGGYEQYF. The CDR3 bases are TGTGCCAGCAGCTTTAGAGGTGCAGGGGGCTACGAGCAGTACTTC.

CDR3 DNA sequence: TGTGCCACCAGCAGAGATCGCGACAGATCGGTAAAAACCGGGGAGCTGTTTTTT. It is translated as CATSRDRDRSVKTGELFF. V and J are TRBV15 and TRBJ2-2; D perhaps matches TRBD1 (5 bases). This CDR3 contains 18 residues. Germline loops: CDR1 LNHNV, CDR2 YYDKDF (reference sequence). Between the trimmed V and J ends, which lost 0 bases and 5 bases, there was a span of 19 bases.

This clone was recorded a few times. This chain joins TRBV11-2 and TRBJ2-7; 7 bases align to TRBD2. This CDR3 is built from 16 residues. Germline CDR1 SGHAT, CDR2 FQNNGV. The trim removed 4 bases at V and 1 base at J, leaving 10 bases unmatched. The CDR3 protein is CASSWGTITGSYEQYF. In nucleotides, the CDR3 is TGTGCCAGCAGCTGGGGGACTATCACGGGGTCCTACGAGCAGTACTTC.

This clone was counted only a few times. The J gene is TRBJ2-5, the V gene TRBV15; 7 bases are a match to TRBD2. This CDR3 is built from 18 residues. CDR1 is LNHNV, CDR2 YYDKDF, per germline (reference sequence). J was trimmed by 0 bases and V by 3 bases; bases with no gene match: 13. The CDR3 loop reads CATSSAELGLPYQETQYF. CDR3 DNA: TGTGCCACCAGCAGTGCCGAATTGGGACTACCTTACCAAGAGACCCAGTACTTC.

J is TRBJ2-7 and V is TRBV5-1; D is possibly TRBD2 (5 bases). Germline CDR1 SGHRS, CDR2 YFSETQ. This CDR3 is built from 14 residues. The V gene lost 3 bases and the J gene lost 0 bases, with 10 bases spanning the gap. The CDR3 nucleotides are TGCGCCAGCAGCTGGACCCGGGGCTCCTACGAGCAGTACTTC. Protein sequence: CASSWTRGSYEQYF. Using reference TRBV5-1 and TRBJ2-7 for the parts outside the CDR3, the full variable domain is KAGVTQTPRYLIKTRGQQVTLSCSPISGHRSVSWYQQTPGQGLQFLFEYFSETQRNKGNFPGRFSGRQFSNSRSEMNVSTLELGDSALYLCASSWTRGSYEQYFGPGTRLTVT.

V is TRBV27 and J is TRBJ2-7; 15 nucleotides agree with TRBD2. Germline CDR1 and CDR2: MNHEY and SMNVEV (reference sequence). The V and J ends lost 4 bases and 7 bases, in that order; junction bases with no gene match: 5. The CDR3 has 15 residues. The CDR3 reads CASSWTSGRAWEQYF. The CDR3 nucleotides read TGTGCCAGCAGTTGGACTAGCGGGAGGGCCTGGGAGCAGTACTTC.

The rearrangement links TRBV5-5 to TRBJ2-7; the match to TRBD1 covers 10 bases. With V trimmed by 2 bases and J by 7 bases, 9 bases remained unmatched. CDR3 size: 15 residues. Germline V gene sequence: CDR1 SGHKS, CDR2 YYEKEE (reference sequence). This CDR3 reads CASSFWDRGWGEQYF. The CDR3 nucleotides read TGTGCCAGCAGCTTTTGGGACAGGGGATGGGGGGAGCAGTACTTC.

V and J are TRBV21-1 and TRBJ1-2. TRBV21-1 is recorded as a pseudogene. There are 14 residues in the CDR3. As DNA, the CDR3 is TGTGCCACCAGTAGCCCCAACCCTAACTATGGCTACACCTTC. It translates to CATSSPNPNYGYTF.

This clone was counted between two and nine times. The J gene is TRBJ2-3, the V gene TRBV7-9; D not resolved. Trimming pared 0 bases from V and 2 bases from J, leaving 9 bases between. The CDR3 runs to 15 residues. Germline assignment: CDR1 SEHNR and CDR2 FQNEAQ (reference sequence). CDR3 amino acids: CASSLARHFTDTQYF. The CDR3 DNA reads TGTGCCAGCAGCTTAGCCCGTCACTTCACAGATACGCAGTATTTT.